The sequence of this T cell receptor (beta chain) was determined in a study of blood T cell repertoires in COVID-19. Whole-study context: Donors in the United States, Italy and Spain gave samples during acute or convalescent COVID-19.

Generated by immunoSEQ multiplex PCR, the TCRdb table keeps only in-frame clones and is missing some. The repertoire includes some 200,000 clones, nearly 80% of them detected once, and more than 25% sits in the top ten. The CDR3 has 14 amino acids. Trimming took 2 bases from V and 12 from J; bases not matched to a gene: 10. Germline V CDR1 and CDR2: KGHSH, LQKENI. The sequence was collected from a woman in her sixties or seventies with acute or convalescent COVID-19. The sample taken for sequencing was peripheral blood. The rearrangement links TRBV18 to TRBJ1-1, with TRBD1 identical over 9 bases. CDR3 nucleotide sequence: TGTGCCAGCTCACCAACCCGGACAGGGGTGAAAACTTTCTTT. Protein: CASSPTRTGVKTFF.